A selection of T cell receptor beta chains follows, all from one sample in a study of Ad26.COV2.S vaccination and SARS-CoV-2 variants. Generated by immunoSEQ multiplex PCR, the TCRdb table keeps only in-frame clones and is missing some. The sample contains around 450,000 clones, roughly 88% of which appear only once. Here the sequenced sample was peripheral blood, taken in a trial of Ad26.COV2.S vaccine versus placebo. These receptors all come from a person aged 18-60 years who received the Ad26.COV2.S COVID-19 vaccine or a placebo. Each CDR3 is given with its conserved first and last residue. D genes are given only for firm matches. Only part of the rows carry a size: once, few, many, or a class if the clone is expanded.

j_call d_call clone_size v_call cdr3_aa cdr3_nt
TRBJ2-3 TRBD1 . TRBV6-2/TRBV6-3 CASSQGEATDTQYF TGTGCCAGCAGTCAGGGGGAAGCCACAGATACGCAGTATTTT
TRBJ1-2 . . TRBV29-1 CSVEGGQGYGYTF TGCAGCGTTGAAGGAGGGCAGGGCTATGGCTACACCTTC
TRBJ1-1 TRBD1 . TRBV7-3 CASSLKGGGRVNTEAFF TGTGCCAGCAGCTTAAAAGGGGGCGGCAGGGTTAACACTGAAGCTTTCTTT
TRBJ2-7 TRBD1 . TRBV19 CASSLLPGQGDYEQYF TGTGCCAGTAGTCTCCTTCCGGGACAGGGGGACTACGAGCAGTACTTC
TRBJ1-3 . . TRBV30 CAWSTRLRSGNTIYF TGTGCCTGGAGTACTCGACTTCGCTCTGGAAACACCATATATTTT
TRBJ2-1 . . TRBV7-2 CASSLEPGGYNEQFF TGTGCCAGCAGCTTAGAACCCGGGGGTTACAATGAGCAGTTCTTC
TRBJ2-7 . . TRBV7-9 CASSLGVGAHEQYF TGTGCCAGCAGCTTAGGGGTAGGGGCCCACGAGCAGTACTTC
TRBJ2-7 TRBD1 . TRBV11-2 CASSPGQGAPYEQYF TGTGCCAGCAGCCCCGGGCAGGGGGCGCCTTACGAGCAGTACTTC
TRBJ2-7 . . TRBV3-1/TRBV3-2 CASSPRLGSNSYEQYF TGTGCCAGCAGCCCCCGTCTGGGCAGCAACTCCTACGAGCAGTACTTC
TRBJ2-2 TRBD1 . TRBV5-4 CASSLKPRQGRSGELFF TGTGCCAGCAGCTTAAAACCAAGACAGGGACGTTCCGGGGAGCTGTTTTTT
TRBJ2-3 . . TRBV29-1 CSVTDRDKVIWDTQYF TGCAGCGTTACTGACCGGGACAAGGTTATCTGGGATACGCAGTATTTT
TRBJ2-3 TRBD1 . TRBV9 CASSVVPGQGADTQYF TGTGCCAGCAGCGTAGTACCGGGACAGGGCGCAGATACGCAGTATTTT
TRBJ1-5 . . TRBV27 CASSLNSGINQPQHF TGTGCCAGCAGTTTAAACTCAGGGATCAATCAGCCCCAGCATTTT
TRBJ2-5 . . TRBV3-1/TRBV3-2 CASSQASTQETQYF TGTGCCAGCAGCCAAGCTTCGACGCAAGAGACCCAGTACTTC
TRBJ1-2 . few TRBV5-1 CASSLILGASSYGYTF TGCGCCAGCAGCTTAATATTGGGAGCTAGCTCATATGGCTACACCTTC
TRBJ1-6 . few TRBV5-6 CASSYGPRAALHF TGTGCCAGCAGCTACGGACCGCGTGCGGCCCTCCACTTT
TRBJ2-7 TRBD1 . TRBV5-6 CASSLGDSFYEQYF TGTGCCAGCAGCTTGGGGGACAGTTTCTACGAGCAGTACTTC
TRBJ1-2 . . TRBV27 CASSLKPVGNYGYTF TGTGCCAGCAGTTTAAAACCGGTAGGGAACTATGGCTACACCTTC
TRBJ1-6 . . TRBV2 CASSSGQPNSPLHF TGTGCCAGCAGTTCCGGACAGCCGAATTCACCCCTCCACTTT
TRBJ2-7 . . TRBV10-3 CAISDGTRGSSYEQYF TGTGCCATCAGTGACGGGACCCGAGGGAGCTCCTACGAGCAGTACTTC
TRBJ2-7 . . TRBV15 CATSSGAGEQYF TGTGCCACCAGCAGCGGGGCGGGCGAGCAGTACTTC
TRBJ2-2 . . TRBV6-4 CASSDGNRVNTGELFF TGTGCCAGCAGTGACGGAAACAGGGTGAACACCGGGGAGCTGTTTTTT
TRBJ1-2 TRBD1 . TRBV5-1 CASSLGQADIYGYTF TGCGCCAGCAGCTTAGGACAGGCCGATATCTATGGCTACACCTTC
TRBJ2-2 . . TRBV4-1 CASSQGAANTGELFF TGCGCCAGCAGCCAAGGTGCAGCGAACACCGGGGAGCTGTTTTTT
TRBJ2-7 . . TRBV7-2 CASSPRGAVREQYF TGTGCCAGCAGCCCCAGAGGGGCGGTTCGCGAGCAGTACTTC
TRBJ1-5 . . TRBV4-2 CASSQSQGFDQPQHF TGTGCCAGCAGCCAGTCCCAGGGGTTTGACCAGCCCCAGCATTTT
TRBJ2-1 TRBD2 . TRBV28 CASQEKRGGYNEQFF TGTGCCAGCCAAGAGAAGCGGGGGGGCTACAATGAGCAGTTCTTC
TRBJ2-7 TRBD1 . TRBV4-1 CASSPQGTALSYEQYF TGCGCCAGCAGCCCCCAGGGGACAGCTCTTTCCTACGAGCAGTACTTC
TRBJ1-6 . few TRBV27 CASRHRDRGNSPLHF TGTGCCAGCAGGCACCGTGACAGAGGGAATTCACCCCTCCACTTT
TRBJ2-6 . . TRBV19 CASSDGVAVPSGANVLTF TGTGCCAGTAGTGATGGGGTGGCAGTGCCCTCTGGGGCCAACGTCCTGACTTTC